This T cell receptor beta chain derives from a study of cytotoxic CD8 clonotypes in ibrutinib-treated CLL. Study conclusions and caveats: Baseline clonality was higher than in age-matched healthy donors and moved in step with circulating CD8+ T-cell counts.

The method was immunoSEQ multiplex PCR; TCRdb's version includes in-frame clones alone and lacks a portion of them. The sample has approximately 32,000 clones; almost 70% are singletons. Worth noting for this clone: Antigen: not known.

With V trimmed by 3 bases and J by 10 bases, 8 bases remained unmatched. CDR1 and CDR2 (germline): LGHNT, FRNRAP. The CDR3 length is 14 residues. V usage is TRBV12-5 and J usage is TRBJ2-1, with 8 bases fitting TRBD2. The TCR comes from a human donor with chronic lymphocytic leukemia. Material: PBMCs, obtained before ibrutinib treatment. The DNA for the CDR3 is TGTGCTAGTGGTTTCGGGGGGGCCCCCACGGAGCAGTTCTTC. Protein sequence: CASGFGGAPTEQFF.